This TCR beta chain appears in the sequencing data of a study of cytomegalovirus exposure and HLA in healthy donors. Germline CDR1 and CDR2: SEHNR and FQNEAQ (reference sequence). The CDR3 extends over 15 amino acids. Germline trimming cut 5 bases from V and 4 bases from J; bases unmatched to any gene: 4. The assay was immunoSEQ multiplex PCR, and TCRdb's table has in-frame clones only and misses some. The table lists more than 85,000 clones, approximately 93% of them singletons. Material: PBMCs. The rearrangement links TRBV7-9 to TRBJ2-3; 12 bases agree with TRBD2. This sequence was found in a woman between 25 and 40 years old in good health and CMV-seropositive. This CDR3 is CASSKTSGSADTQYF. The CDR3 DNA sequence: TGTGCCAGCAGCAAGACTAGCGGGAGTGCAGATACGCAGTATTTT.